The source of this T cell receptor (beta chain) is a study of blood T cell repertoires in COVID-19. At the level of the study: COVID-19 samples, acute and convalescent, were from the United States, Italy and Spain. T cells, B-cell-depleted T cells, or PBMCs supplied cDNA or gDNA.

The germline V gene has CDR1 SGHTA and CDR2 FQGNSA. The CDR3 loop spans 16 amino acids. V was pared by 3 bases and J by 0 bases, with 12 bases between. Per the original methods: Cell counts per sample came from amplifying reference gene primers. The table came from immunoSEQ multiplex PCR; TCRdb's copy has only in-frame clones and leaves some out. That table is the source of V, J and clone size, and D and trimming were worked out from the DNA. The data hold about 82,000 clones, with 80% observed a single time. Sequencing was performed on peripheral blood. The receptor was derived from a woman between 40 and 55 years old with active or convalescent COVID-19. The gene calls are TRBV7-2 and TRBJ2-1, with D maybe TRBD2 (7 bases). DNA of the CDR3: TGTGCCAGCAGCTTTTTGGGGGGGCCCTCCTACAATGAGCAGTTCTTC. Translation: CASSFLGGPSYNEQFF.